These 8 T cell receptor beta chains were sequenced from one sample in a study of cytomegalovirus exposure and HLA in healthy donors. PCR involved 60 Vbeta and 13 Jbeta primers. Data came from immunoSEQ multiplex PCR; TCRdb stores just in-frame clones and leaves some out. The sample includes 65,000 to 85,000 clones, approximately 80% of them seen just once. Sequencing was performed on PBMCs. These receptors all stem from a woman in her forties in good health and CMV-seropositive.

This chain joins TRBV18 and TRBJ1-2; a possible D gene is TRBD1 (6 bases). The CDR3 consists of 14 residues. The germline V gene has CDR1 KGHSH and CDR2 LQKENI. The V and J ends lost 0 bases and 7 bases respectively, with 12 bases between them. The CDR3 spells CASSPPARGFGYTF. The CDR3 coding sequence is TGTGCCAGCTCACCACCGGCCAGGGGATTTGGCTACACCTTC.

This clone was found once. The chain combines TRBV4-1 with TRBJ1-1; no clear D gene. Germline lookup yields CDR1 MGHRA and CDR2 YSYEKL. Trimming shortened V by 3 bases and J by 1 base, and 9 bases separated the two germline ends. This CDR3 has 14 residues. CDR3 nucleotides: TGCGCCAGCAGCCACCTGGGCGAGAACACTGAAGCTTTCTTT. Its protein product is CASSHLGENTEAFF.

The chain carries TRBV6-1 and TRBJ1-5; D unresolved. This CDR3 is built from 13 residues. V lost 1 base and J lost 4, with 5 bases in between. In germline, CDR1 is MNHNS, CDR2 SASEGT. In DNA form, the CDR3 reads TGTGCCAGCAGTGAAGTCGGGAATCAGCCCCAGCATTTT. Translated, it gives CASSEVGNQPQHF.

The DNA for the CDR3 is TGTGCCAGCAGCTTGTTAGACTTCAATCAGCCCCAGCATTTT. Its translation is CASSLLDFNQPQHF. This chain uses TRBV5-5 with TRBJ1-5; D ambiguous. The germline V gene encodes CDR1 SGHKS and CDR2 YYEKEE (reference sequence). This CDR3 is 14 amino acids long. The V end lost 1 base, the J end lost 3 bases, and 8 bases lay between the germline ends.

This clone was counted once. For the CDR3, the DNA is TGTGCCAGCAGCCGGACAGGGGAAGGGGGCCACACCTTC. It translates to CASSRTGEGGHTF. The genes are TRBV6-1 and TRBJ1-2; 9 nucleotides match TRBD1. The CDR3 loop spans 13 amino acids. Germline assignment: CDR1 MNHNS and CDR2 SASEGT. Trimming removed 6 bases from V and 12 bases from J; junction bases left unmatched: 11.

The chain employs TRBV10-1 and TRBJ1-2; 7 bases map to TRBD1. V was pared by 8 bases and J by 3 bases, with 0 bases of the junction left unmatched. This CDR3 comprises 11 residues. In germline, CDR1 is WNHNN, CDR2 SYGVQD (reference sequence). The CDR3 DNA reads TGCGCCAGCGACAGGGACTATGGCTACACCTTC. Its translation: CASDRDYGYTF.

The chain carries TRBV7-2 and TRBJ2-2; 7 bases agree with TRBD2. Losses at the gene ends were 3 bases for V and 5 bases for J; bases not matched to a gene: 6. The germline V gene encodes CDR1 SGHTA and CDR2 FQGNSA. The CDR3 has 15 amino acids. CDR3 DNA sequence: TGTGCCAGCAGCTTCTGGCTAGCGGAGACCGGGGAGCTGTTTTTT. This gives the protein CASSFWLAETGELFF. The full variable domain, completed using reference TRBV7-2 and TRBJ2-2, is GAGVSQSPSNKVTEKGKDVELRCDPISGHTALYWYRQSLGQGLEFLIYFQGNSAPDKSGLPSDRFSAERTGGSVSTLTIQRTQQEDSAVYLCASSFWLAETGELFFGEGSRLTVL.

CDR3 coding DNA: TGTGCCAGCAGTGAGCGGGGGGGCACAGATACGCAGTATTTT. Encoded protein: CASSERGGTDTQYF. The chain links TRBV6-4 to TRBJ2-3, with 8 bases matching TRBD2. V was clipped by 3 bases and J by 1 base; unmatched bases: 0. CDR3 length equals 14 residues. Germline assignment: CDR1 MRHNA and CDR2 SNTAGT.